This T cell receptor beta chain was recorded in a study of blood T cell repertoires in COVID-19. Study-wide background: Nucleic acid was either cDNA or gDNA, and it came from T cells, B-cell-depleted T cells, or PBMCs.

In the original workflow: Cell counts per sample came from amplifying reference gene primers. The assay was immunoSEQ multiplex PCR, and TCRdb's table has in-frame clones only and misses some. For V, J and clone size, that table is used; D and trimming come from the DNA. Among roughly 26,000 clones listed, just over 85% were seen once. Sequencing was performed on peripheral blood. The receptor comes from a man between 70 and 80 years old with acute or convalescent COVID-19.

The CDR3 nucleotides read TGCAGTGCTAGTAGGGGAGGAACTGAAGCTTTCTTT. It is translated as CSASRGGTEAFF. V usage is TRBV20-1 and J usage is TRBJ1-1, with a possible D match to TRBD1 (5 bases). V dropped 3 bases and J dropped 5 bases, with 10 bases sitting between them. Germline CDR1 DFQATT, CDR2 SNEGSKA (reference sequence). The length of the CDR3 is 12 residues.